The T cell receptor beta chain described here comes from a study of graft-versus-host responses after intestinal transplantation. Study summary: The recipients all started with anti-thymocyte globulin induction and then took tacrolimus and steroids for three to four years.

The CDR3 has 15 amino acids. Germline loops: CDR1 LGHNA, CDR2 YNFKEQ. With 1 base clipped from V and 4 bases from J, the junction kept 7 bases outside the gene matches. To note about this clone: Its antigen is not identified.

Sequenced by immunoSEQ multiplex PCR; TCRdb stores in-frame clones only, minus some. The sample carries 93,000 or so clones, roughly 93% recorded once. The source of this sequence is a human donor who received an intestinal transplant. The chain uses TRBV4-2 and TRBJ2-7; 7 bases are shared with TRBD2. Specimen: unstimulated CD8+ T cells sorted from spleen or lymph node cells, collected before intestinal transplant. The CDR3 bases are TGTGCCAGCAGCCAAGGGGGAGGGAAGGGTTACGAGCAGTACTTC. Translated, it gives CASSQGGGKGYEQYF.